Each of the 25 T cell receptor beta chains below was sequenced from the same sample in a study of graft-versus-host responses after intestinal transplantation. For these receptors, no antigen is known. TCRdb's copy holds only in-frame clones and misses some; the assay was immunoSEQ multiplex PCR. This table has about 47,000 clones, roughly 95% appearing once. The starting material was unstimulated CD8+ T cells sorted from spleen or lymph node cells, obtained before transplant. These TCRs come from a human donor who was the organ donor for an intestinal transplant.

The chain uses TRBV2 and TRBJ1-3; D is ambiguous. There are 13 residues in the CDR3. Between the trimmed V and J ends, which lost 6 bases and 1 base, there was a span of 7 bases. Germline V gene sequence: CDR1 SNHLY, CDR2 FYNNEI. CDR3 residues: CASREGSGNTIYF. Here the CDR3 DNA reads TGTGCCAGCAGGGAGGGTTCTGGAAACACCATATATTTT.

The chain has TRBV7-2 and TRBJ2-5; 8 bases are a match to TRBD2. The CDR3 is 15 residues long. After removal of 5 bases from V and 4 bases from J, the junction contained 9 bases not matched to a gene. The germline gives CDR1 SGHTA, CDR2 FQGNSA. CDR3 in DNA: TGTGCCAGCAGCCCGGCTGGCACTAGCGGAGAGACCCAGTACTTC. This translates into CASSPAGTSGETQYF.

V gene TRBV5-1 combines with J gene TRBJ2-7; 8 bases fit TRBD2. The germline V gene encodes CDR1 SGHRS and CDR2 YFSETQ. This CDR3 is built from 13 residues. Losses at the gene ends were 4 bases for V and 4 bases for J; bases not matched to a gene: 4. CDR3 residues: CASSAGGAYEQYF. The CDR3 DNA reads TGCGCCAGCAGCGCCGGGGGGGCTTACGAGCAGTACTTC.

Concerning this clone itself: Other DNA sequences within the sample encode an identical CDR3. The gene calls are TRBV2 and TRBJ1-1; D call uncertain. The germline CDR1 and CDR2 sequences are SNHLY and FYNNEI. Trimming cost V 6 bases and J 2 bases, with 13 bases left between them. This CDR3 is 14 amino acids long. This CDR3 is CASSDPAGNTEAFF. CDR3 coding DNA: TGTGCCAGCAGCGACCCGGCAGGTAACACTGAAGCTTTCTTT.

This clone came up once. This chain links TRBV27 with TRBJ2-2; TRBD1 might be the D (6 bases). The germline gives CDR1 MNHEY, CDR2 SMNVEV (reference sequence). Trimming took off 0 bases at V and 2 bases at J, with 13 bases between the two ends. The CDR3 is 17 residues long. The CDR3 protein is CASSLSPWTVNTGELFF. Here the CDR3 DNA reads TGTGCCAGCAGTTTATCGCCGTGGACAGTAAACACCGGGGAGCTGTTTTTT.

This chain connects TRBV4-1 to TRBJ1-2; D call uncertain. Trimming took 0 bases from V and 4 from J, leaving 6 bases between them. The length of the CDR3 is 13 residues. The germline gives CDR1 MGHRA, CDR2 YSYEKL. CDR3 in DNA: TGCGCCAGCAGCCAAGATGGCGCCTATGGCTACACCTTC. Translation gives CASSQDGAYGYTF.

The chain carries TRBV19 and TRBJ1-1, with 10 bases identical to TRBD1. Germline assignment: CDR1 LNHDA and CDR2 SQIVND (reference sequence). The CDR3 loop spans 15 amino acids. V dropped 5 bases and J dropped 8; count of bases not matched to a gene: 11. CDR3 loop: CASSWGLGQGYEAFF. The CDR3 bases are TGTGCCAGTAGTTGGGGGTTGGGACAGGGGTACGAAGCTTTCTTT.

J is TRBJ1-2 and V is TRBV28, with 7 bases that match TRBD1. CDR1 is MDHEN, CDR2 SYDVKM, per germline. This CDR3 region has 16 residues. J gave up 0 bases and V 10 bases, and 14 bases lay outside the gene matches. The CDR3 DNA reads as TGTGCCACCCTGGGGGGAGGGGGCGGCGCTAACTATGGCTACACCTTC. Translation gives CATLGGGGGANYGYTF.

The chain links TRBV4-3 to TRBJ1-6; tentatively, D is TRBD1 (5 bases). CDR3 length equals 16 residues. The V end was cut by 0 bases, the J end by 7 bases, with 13 bases between. The V gene's germline CDR1 is LGHNA and CDR2 YSLEER. The CDR3 coding sequence is TGCGCCAGCAGCCAAGATCGAGGGACGCAGAATTCACCCCTCCACTTT. The encoded protein is CASSQDRGTQNSPLHF.

The J gene is TRBJ1-4, the V gene TRBV4-3; 11 bases are shared with TRBD1. The CDR3 has 15 amino acids. Germline CDR1 and CDR2: LGHNA and YSLEER. J gave up 8 bases and V 4 bases, and 6 bases lay outside the gene matches. The CDR3 DNA is TGCGCCAGCAGCCCCGGACAGGGGGCATTCGAAAAACTGTTTTTT. Translation: CASSPGQGAFEKLFF.

V is TRBV4-1 and J is TRBJ2-2; D uncertain. Germline-derived CDR1 and CDR2 are MGHRA and YSYEKL. V lost 0 bases and J lost 4, with 12 bases in between. This CDR3 spans 16 amino acids. The CDR3 here is CASSQDLPTGTGELFF. CDR3 bases: TGCGCCAGCAGCCAAGATCTACCCACTGGCACCGGGGAGCTGTTTTTT.

CDR3 sequence reads: CASSLRSDTQYF. Written as DNA, the CDR3 is TGTGCCAGCAGCCTACGGTCAGATACGCAGTATTTT. This rearrangement joins TRBV11-3 to TRBJ2-3, with D hard to call. Germline lookup yields CDR1 SGHNT and CDR2 YENEEA. CDR3 length equals 12 residues. Trimming cost V 5 bases and J 4 bases, with 7 bases left between them.

The chain recombines TRBV9 with TRBJ2-3, with D maybe TRBD2 (6 bases). This CDR3 contains 15 residues. Trimming shortened V by 0 bases and J by 6 bases, and 14 bases separated the two germline ends. CDR1 is SGDLS and CDR2 is YYNGEE in the germline V gene. The CDR3 is CASSVVEGMVDTQYF. The CDR3 nucleotides are TGTGCCAGCAGCGTAGTGGAGGGGATGGTTGATACGCAGTATTTT.

The rearrangement joins TRBV4-3 to TRBJ1-1, with TRBD1 identical over 7 bases. CDR1 and CDR2 from the germline V gene are LGHNA and YSLEER. V was pared by 1 base and J by 0 bases, with 2 bases of the junction left unmatched. The CDR3 is 15 amino acids. CDR3 in amino acids: CASSQGQGVNTEAFF. CDR3 DNA sequence: TGCGCCAGCAGCCAAGGACAGGGAGTGAACACTGAAGCTTTCTTT.

The V gene is TRBV18, the J gene TRBJ2-7, with TRBD2 identical over 14 bases. The CDR3 covers 18 residues. The junction had 11 bases not matched to a gene; V was cut back by 3 bases and J by 4 bases. Germline V CDR1 and CDR2: KGHSH, LQKENI. This chain's CDR3 is CASSPVPGLAGDTYEQYF. The CDR3 nucleotides are TGTGCCAGCTCACCCGTCCCGGGACTAGCGGGGGATACGTACGAGCAGTACTTC.

In this sample, this clone turned up once. J is TRBJ1-1 and V is TRBV7-9, with a possible D match to TRBD1 (5 bases). V was pared by 1 base and J by 5 bases, with 8 bases between. The CDR3 sequence is 13 residues long. Germline loops: CDR1 SEHNR, CDR2 FQNEAQ (reference sequence). The DNA for the CDR3 is TGTGCCAGCAGCTTAGGGGGGAGGACTGAAGCTTTCTTT. This gives the protein CASSLGGRTEAFF.

The V and J genes are TRBV6-5 and TRBJ2-5, with D tentatively TRBD2 (5 bases). Judging by the DNA end, TRBJ2-7 fits better; the J call may be wrong. This CDR3 comprises 14 residues. Germline V gene lookup returns CDR1 MNHEY and CDR2 SVGAGI. The DNA for the CDR3 is TGTGCCAGCAGTTACTCGGCGGAGGCCTACGAGCAGTACTTC. Protein sequence: CASSYSAEAYEQYF.

This sequence joins TRBV10-2 and TRBJ1-1; tentatively, D is TRBD1 (5 bases). V lost 5 bases and J 5 bases, leaving 12 bases between the germline ends. The germline V gene has CDR1 WSHSY and CDR2 SAAADI. The CDR3 loop spans 13 amino acids. The CDR3 sequence: CASSPGTQTEAFF. The DNA of the CDR3 is TGCGCCAGCAGTCCCGGGACGCAAACTGAAGCTTTCTTT.

V gene TRBV5-6 combines with J gene TRBJ1-5; D gene uncertain. Germline assignment: CDR1 SGHDT and CDR2 YYEEEE. The CDR3 is made up of 10 amino acids. Trimming shortened V by 4 bases and J by 5 bases, and 1 base separated the two germline ends. The DNA of the CDR3 is TGTGCCAGCAGCCATCAGCCCCAGCATTTT. It encodes CASSHQPQHF.

V gene TRBV13 combines with J gene TRBJ2-7; tentatively, D is TRBD1 (5 bases). The CDR3 totals 13 residues. Germline CDR1 and CDR2: PRHDT and FYEKMQ (reference sequence). Trimming removed 1 base at V and 2 bases at J, with 6 bases between. DNA of the CDR3: TGTGCCAGCAGCTTAGAGGACACCTACGAGCAGTACTTC. This sequence encodes CASSLEDTYEQYF.

CDR3 DNA sequence: TGTGCCAGCAGCCAAGATTTTGGGACTAGCGGAACCTACGAGCAGTACTTC. The encoded protein is CASSQDFGTSGTYEQYF. This chain links TRBV4-2 with TRBJ2-7; 11 bases map to TRBD2. Germline CDR1 and CDR2: LGHNA and YNFKEQ. CDR3 length equals 17 residues. V lost 0 bases, J lost 2 bases, and 6 bases stayed unmatched.

The chain carries TRBV13 and TRBJ2-5, with a possible D match to TRBD1 (6 bases). Deletions cut 1 base from V and 2 bases from J, with 8 bases between. The germline V gene has CDR1 PRHDT and CDR2 FYEKMQ (reference sequence). This CDR3 region has 14 residues. CDR3 nucleotide sequence: TGTGCCAGCAGCTTAGAGGACAGACAAGAGACCCAGTACTTC. Translated: CASSLEDRQETQYF.

This clone was recorded a few times. This chain connects TRBV27 to TRBJ2-7, with 10 bases matching TRBD1. The CDR3 extends over 14 amino acids. CDR1 and CDR2 from the germline V gene are MNHEY and SMNVEV (reference sequence). J was trimmed by 4 bases and V by 6 bases; bases with no gene match: 6. The CDR3 region is CASRGGQGVYEQYF. CDR3 DNA sequence: TGTGCCAGCAGGGGCGGACAGGGGGTTTACGAGCAGTACTTC.

The gene calls are TRBV30 and TRBJ2-3; D remains ambiguous. Germline assignment: CDR1 GTSNPN and CDR2 SVGIG (reference sequence). V was pared by 1 base and J by 0 bases, with 8 bases between. The CDR3 sequence is 14 residues long. DNA for the CDR3: TGTGCCTGGAGTGATGGGCAGAGCACAGATACGCAGTATTTT. The encoded protein is CAWSDGQSTDTQYF.

This clone was found once. Other DNA sequences in the sample encode the same CDR3. The chain employs TRBV27 and TRBJ2-7; tentatively, D is TRBD1 (5 bases). This CDR3 region has 13 residues. The V end was cut by 2 bases, the J end by 3 bases, with 8 bases between. From germline, CDR1 is MNHEY and CDR2 SMNVEV (reference sequence). Here the CDR3 DNA reads TGTGCCAGCAGTTTAGGGGCCTACTACGAGCAGTACTTC. Encoded protein: CASSLGAYYEQYF.